The 29 T cell receptor beta chains presented below share a single source sample, sequenced in a study of circulating and synovial CD4+ cells in juvenile arthritis. Sequenced by immunoSEQ multiplex PCR; TCRdb stores in-frame clones only, minus some. The sample includes over 13,000 clones, around four fifths of them seen just once. Sequenced material: CD4+ T cells from synovial fluid. These receptors were obtained from a human patient with juvenile idiopathic arthritis. Some clones in this sample may be carry-over from other donors' samples.

V and J are TRBV29-1 and TRBJ2-4, with 10 bases matching TRBD2. Germline V lookup: CDR1 SQVTM, CDR2 ANQGSEA. CDR3 length equals 14 residues. V shed 5 bases, J shed 6 bases, and the junction held 7 bases outside the gene matches. The CDR3 here is CSVLSGRMGNIQYF. As DNA, the CDR3 is TGCAGCGTTCTTAGCGGGAGGATGGGAAACATTCAGTACTTC. The full variable domain, rest sourced from reference TRBV29-1 and TRBJ2-4, is SAVISQKPSRDICQRGTSLTIQCQVDSQVTMMFWYRQQPGQSLTLIATANQGSEATYESGFVIDKFPISRPNLTFSTLTVSNMSPEDSSIYLCSVLSGRMGNIQYFGAGTRLSVL.

The chain couples TRBV11-2 to TRBJ2-3; 9 nucleotides line up with TRBD2. Looked up from germline, CDR1 is SGHAT and CDR2 is FQNNGV. V shed 2 bases and J 0 bases; nucleotides not matched to a gene: 3. The CDR3 covers 16 residues. The CDR3 DNA reads as TGTGCCAGCAGCTTAATAGCGGGGGCTAGCACAGATACGCAGTATTTT. As protein: CASSLIAGASTDTQYF.

This chain connects TRBV29-1 to TRBJ2-5; D unresolved. Per the germline V gene, CDR1 is SQVTM and CDR2 is ANQGSEA. The CDR3 totals 12 residues. V lost 3 bases, J lost 8 bases, and 13 bases lay in between. The DNA for the CDR3 is TGCAGCGTTGACCCACAGCTTGCCACCCAGTACTTC. Its translation: CSVDPQLATQYF.

The rearrangement uses TRBV2 and TRBJ2-5, with 11 bases aligning to TRBD2. The CDR3 extends over 16 amino acids. J was trimmed by 5 bases and V by 1 base; bases with no gene match: 6. The germline V gene encodes CDR1 SNHLY and CDR2 FYNNEI. The CDR3 region has the DNA TGTGCCAGCAGTGAAGAAATAGCGGGAGGGACGGAGACCCAGTACTTC. It yields the protein CASSEEIAGGTETQYF.

The V call is TRBV7-9, the J call TRBJ2-7; the D gene is possibly TRBD2 (7 bases). The CDR3 extends over 16 amino acids. CDR1 is SEHNR and CDR2 is FQNEAQ in the germline V gene (reference sequence). V shed 5 bases and J shed 4 bases, with 21 bases lying between them. As DNA, the CDR3 is TGTGCCAGCAGCAAATTACTAGGGGGGGGGACGTACGAGCAGTACTTC. This gives the protein CASSKLLGGGTYEQYF.

The chain combines TRBV28 with TRBJ1-4; D gene uncertain. Trimming removed 7 bases at V and 6 bases at J, with 9 bases between. The CDR3 loop spans 12 amino acids. The germline V gene encodes CDR1 MDHEN and CDR2 SYDVKM. The CDR3 nucleotides are TGTGCCAGCAAAAATCATCATGAAAAACTGTTTTTT. It yields the protein CASKNHHEKLFF.

The chain joins TRBV6-5 to TRBJ1-1; no definite D call. CDR3 length: 15 amino acids. Deletions cut 7 bases from V and 3 bases from J, with 18 bases between. Germline loops: CDR1 MNHEY, CDR2 SVGAGI. DNA of the CDR3: TGTGCCAGCACCTTAGCGTCGGGAGCCCACACTGAAGCTTTCTTT. Translation gives CASTLASGAHTEAFF.

This clone was counted between two and nine times. The V and J genes are TRBV6-1 and TRBJ1-1, with D perhaps TRBD1 (6 bases). Germline CDR1 reads MNHNS; CDR2 reads SASEGT. With 2 bases removed from V and 4 bases from J, the gap between germline ends came to 14 bases. This CDR3 comprises 15 residues. CDR3 residues: CASSELQGVGTEAFF. DNA for the CDR3: TGTGCCAGCAGTGAATTACAGGGAGTGGGCACTGAAGCTTTCTTT.

The sample holds one count of this clone. The V gene is TRBV7-9, the J gene TRBJ2-5; the match to TRBD2 covers 8 bases. The closer fit of TRBJ2-7 to the DNA end suggests the J call may be wrong. Germline CDR1 and CDR2: SEHNR and FQNEAQ (reference sequence). CDR3 length: 16 residues. Written as DNA, the CDR3 is TGTGCCAGCAGCTCGGGGGTAGCGGGGCTCTCCTACGAGCAGTACTTC. Translating gives CASSSGVAGLSYEQYF.

The V gene is TRBV19, the J gene TRBJ1-3; TRBD1 agrees at 7 bases. The CDR3 sequence is 17 residues long. CDR1 and CDR2 from the germline V gene are LNHDA and SQIVND (reference sequence). Germline trimming cut 5 bases from V and 0 bases from J; bases unmatched to any gene: 10. The CDR3 bases are TGTGCCAGTAGTCAACTTGGAGGGGGCACCTCTGGAAACACCATATATTTT. Protein product: CASSQLGGGTSGNTIYF.

The V call is TRBV19, the J call TRBJ2-1; possible D gene TRBD2, 7 bases. The CDR3 length is 15 residues. Trimming shortened V by 6 bases and J by 5 bases, and 17 bases separated the two germline ends. The germline CDR1 and CDR2 sequences are LNHDA and SQIVND (reference sequence). CDR3 in amino acids: CASRPGGASDNEQFF. The DNA for the CDR3 is TGTGCCAGTAGGCCGGGGGGCGCATCCGACAATGAGCAGTTCTTC.

V is TRBV29-1 and J is TRBJ2-3; 12 nucleotides line up with TRBD1. This CDR3 is 14 amino acids long. V dropped 4 bases and J dropped 5; count of bases not matched to a gene: 4. Looked up from germline, CDR1 is SQVTM and CDR2 is ANQGSEA. The CDR3 loop reads CSVAGQGALDTQYF. CDR3 DNA: TGCAGCGTTGCGGGACAGGGGGCCCTAGATACGCAGTATTTT.

The chain employs TRBV27 and TRBJ1-2; 7 bases fit TRBD1. Germline assignment: CDR1 MNHEY and CDR2 SMNVEV (reference sequence). Trimming cost V 6 bases and J 5 bases; bases outside gene matches: 9. The CDR3 is 14 residues long. The CDR3 DNA reads TGTGCCAGCAGCCCCCCGGGACAGACTTATGGCTACACCTTC. Its translation: CASSPPGQTYGYTF.

The rearrangement joins TRBV18 to TRBJ1-5; D is unresolved. Germline V gene lookup returns CDR1 KGHSH and CDR2 LQKENI. V lost 3 bases to trimming and J lost 4 bases, with 16 bases between them. The CDR3 has 16 residues. This CDR3 is CASSPLGWEQNQPQHF. The CDR3 nucleotides are TGTGCCAGCTCACCGTTGGGATGGGAGCAGAATCAGCCCCAGCATTTT. The whole variable domain, filled in from reference TRBV18 and TRBJ1-5, reads NAGVMQNPRHLVRRRGQEARLRCSPMKGHSHVYWYRQLPEEGLKFMVYLQKENIIDESGMPKERFSAEFPKEGPSILRIQQVVRGDSAAYFCASSPLGWEQNQPQHFGDGTRLSIL.

This chain uses TRBV10-2 with TRBJ2-3; D gene unclear. This CDR3 contains 14 residues. Germline V CDR1 and CDR2: WSHSY, SAAADI. Trimming cost V 1 base and J 5 bases, with 10 bases left between them. The CDR3 sequence: CASSEYSQEDTQYF. DNA of the CDR3: TGCGCCAGCAGTGAGTACTCCCAGGAAGATACGCAGTATTTT.

V is TRBV7-2 and J is TRBJ2-7, with 8 bases lining up with TRBD2. The CDR3 is 14 amino acids. V lost 3 bases and J lost 7; bases outside the gene matches: 8. The germline CDR1 and CDR2 sequences are SGHTA and FQGNSA. CDR3 in DNA: TGTGCCAGCAGCTTCTCGCGGGGGGATCGAGAGCAGTACTTC. Translation: CASSFSRGDREQYF.

V and J are TRBV4-1 and TRBJ2-5; TRBD2 matches 10 bases. The CDR3 totals 19 residues. Trimming cost V 0 bases and J 1 base; bases outside gene matches: 11. Per the germline V gene, CDR1 is MGHRA and CDR2 is YSYEKL. CDR3 in DNA: TGCGCCAGCAGCCAAGATCCTAGCGGGGGTCTAACAAGCCAAGAGACCCAGTACTTC. Residues: CASSQDPSGGLTSQETQYF.

The rearrangement links TRBV7-9 to TRBJ2-3; a possible D gene is TRBD2 (5 bases). Trimming removed 1 base at V and 0 bases at J, with 14 bases between. Germline V gene data show CDR1 as SEHNR and CDR2 as FQNEAQ (reference sequence). CDR3 size: 17 residues. The CDR3 loop reads CASSLDDSAVSTDTQYF. DNA for the CDR3: TGTGCCAGCAGCTTAGACGATTCAGCGGTTAGCACAGATACGCAGTATTTT.

This chain connects TRBV5-1 to TRBJ2-5, with TRBD2 matching 7 bases. The V and J ends lost 0 bases and 4 bases, in that order; junction bases with no gene match: 3. The CDR3 has 14 amino acids. Germline V CDR1 and CDR2: SGHRS, YFSETQ. CDR3 region: CASSLDWGGETQYF. The CDR3 DNA follows: TGCGCCAGCAGCTTGGATTGGGGGGGAGAGACCCAGTACTTC.

The rearrangement links TRBV18 to TRBJ1-2; D remains ambiguous. The ends were cut back, 3 bases at V and 4 bases at J, with 12 bases in the middle. The CDR3 runs to 14 residues. CDR1 KGHSH and CDR2 LQKENI come from the germline V gene. CDR3 amino acids: CASSPMEGSYGYTF. DNA of the CDR3: TGTGCCAGCTCACCGATGGAGGGCTCCTATGGCTACACCTTC.

The chain combines TRBV6-6 with TRBJ1-2; tentative D call: TRBD1 (6 bases). CDR1 is MNHNY, CDR2 SVGAGI, per germline (reference sequence). The V gene lost 6 bases and the J gene lost 0 bases, with 14 bases spanning the gap. CDR3 length: 15 amino acids. In nucleotides, the CDR3 is TGTGCCAGCAGGCCGGGACAATCAACTAACTATGGCTACACCTTC. As protein: CASRPGQSTNYGYTF.

Concerning this clone: This likely comes from a read error, as the CDR3 has no conserved phenylalanine or tryptophan at its end. The CDR3 loop reads CASSLIPDRSYGYTL. The DNA for the CDR3 is TGCGCCAGCAGCTTGATCCCGGACAGGTCCTATGGCTACACCCTC. The rearrangement links TRBV5-1 to TRBJ1-2, with TRBD1 matching 7 bases. The CDR3 totals 15 residues. Per germline, CDR1 SGHRS and CDR2 YFSETQ. The V gene end was trimmed by 1 base and the J gene end by 4 bases; junction bases not matched to a gene: 7.

This chain's CDR3 is CASRDIQGGKETQYF. For the CDR3, the DNA is TGTGCCAGCAGGGACATACAGGGTGGGAAAGAGACCCAGTACTTC. The rearrangement links TRBV6-5 to TRBJ2-5; maybe TRBD1 (6 bases). The CDR3 extends over 15 amino acids. Germline CDR1 MNHEY, CDR2 SVGAGI. V was shortened by 6 bases and J by 3 bases, with 17 bases between the two germline ends.

The CDR3 DNA follows: TGTGCCAGCAGTGCCGAGCGGGGTACGCAGTATTTT. Its translation: CASSAERGTQYF. V and J are TRBV28 and TRBJ2-3; 7 nucleotides agree with TRBD2. V shed 5 bases and J 8 bases; nucleotides not matched to a gene: 4. CDR3 size: 12 residues. Germline loops: CDR1 MDHEN, CDR2 SYDVKM. The whole variable domain, filled in from reference TRBV28 and TRBJ2-3, reads DVKVTQSSRYLVKRTGEKVFLECVQDMDHENMFWYRQDPGLGLRLIYFSYDVKMKEKGDIPEGYSVSREKKERFSLILESASTNQTSMYLCASSAERGTQYFGPGTRLTVL.

The V and J genes are TRBV2 and TRBJ2-1; the match to TRBD2 covers 7 bases. Germline V lookup: CDR1 SNHLY, CDR2 FYNNEI. J was trimmed by 0 bases and V by 10 bases; bases with no gene match: 6. This CDR3 comprises 14 residues. CDR3 in DNA: TGTGCCACCAGCCGGGACTACTCCTACAATGAGCAGTTCTTC. Protein product: CATSRDYSYNEQFF.

This chain links TRBV7-9 with TRBJ1-2, with D unresolved. Germline lookup yields CDR1 SEHNR and CDR2 FQNEAQ (reference sequence). Trimming removed 2 bases from V and 0 bases from J, with 4 bases in between. This CDR3 comprises 13 residues. The CDR3 spells CASSLPSNYGYTF. CDR3 DNA sequence: TGTGCCAGCAGCTTACCTTCTAACTATGGCTACACCTTC.

This clone was detected only a few times. The chain links TRBV7-6 to TRBJ2-7; 7 bases agree with TRBD2. The germline V gene has CDR1 SGHVS and CDR2 FNYEAQ. V lost 8 bases to trimming and J lost 4 bases; unmatched junction nucleotides: 8. The CDR3 length is 13 residues. The CDR3 sequence is CASGREGGYEQYF. The CDR3 DNA follows: TGTGCCAGCGGGAGGGAGGGAGGGTACGAGCAGTACTTC.

Details on this clone: Since the CDR3 does not end with the conserved phenylalanine or tryptophan, this likely comes from a read error. It is unclear where the CDR3 begins or ends on the DNA, so no DNA is shown, and the CDR3 is as TCRdb lists it. V and J are TRBV5-6 and TRBJ2-7; TRBD1, the table's D call, was not compared with the DNA. The germline gives CDR1 SGHDT, CDR2 YYEEEE. The CDR3 is 12 residues long, ends included. The CDR3 loop reads CASSLGAAGFSN.

The chain employs TRBV2 and TRBJ2-5; 7 bases fit TRBD1. CDR1 SNHLY and CDR2 FYNNEI come from the germline V gene. This CDR3 has 14 amino acids. Unmatched junction bases numbered 6, after V lost 6 bases and J lost 2 bases. CDR3: CASRSGQAQETQYF. The CDR3 bases are TGTGCCAGCAGGTCCGGACAGGCACAAGAGACCCAGTACTTC.